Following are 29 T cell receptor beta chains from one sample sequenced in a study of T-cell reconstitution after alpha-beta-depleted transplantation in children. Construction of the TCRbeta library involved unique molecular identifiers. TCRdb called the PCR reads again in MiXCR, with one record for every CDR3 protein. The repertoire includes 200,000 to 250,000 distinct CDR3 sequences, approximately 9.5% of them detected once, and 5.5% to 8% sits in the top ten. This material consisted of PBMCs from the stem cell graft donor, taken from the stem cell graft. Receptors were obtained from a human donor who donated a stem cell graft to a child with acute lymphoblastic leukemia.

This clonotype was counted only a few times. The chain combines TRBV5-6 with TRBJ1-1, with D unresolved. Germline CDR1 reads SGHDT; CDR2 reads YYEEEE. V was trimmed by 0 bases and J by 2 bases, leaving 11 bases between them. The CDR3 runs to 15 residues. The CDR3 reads CASSLVFSRNTEAFF. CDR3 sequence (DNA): TGTGCCAGCAGCTTGGTGTTCTCCCGAAACACTGAAGCTTTCTTT.

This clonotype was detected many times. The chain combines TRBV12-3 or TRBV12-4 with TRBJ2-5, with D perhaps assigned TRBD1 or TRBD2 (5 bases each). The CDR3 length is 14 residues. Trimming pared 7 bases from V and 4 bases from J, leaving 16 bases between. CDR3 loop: CASTPGQGVETQYF. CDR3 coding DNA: TGTGCCAGCACCCCTGGGCAGGGAGTAGAGACCCAGTACTTC.

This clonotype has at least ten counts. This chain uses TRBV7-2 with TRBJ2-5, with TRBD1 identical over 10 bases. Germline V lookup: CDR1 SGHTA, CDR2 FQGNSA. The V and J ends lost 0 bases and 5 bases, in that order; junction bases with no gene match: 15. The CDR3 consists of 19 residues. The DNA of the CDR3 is TGTGCCAGCAGCTTAGCCAGTACGGCCCGACAGGGGGCCCGGGAGACCCAGTACTTC. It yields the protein CASSLASTARQGARETQYF.

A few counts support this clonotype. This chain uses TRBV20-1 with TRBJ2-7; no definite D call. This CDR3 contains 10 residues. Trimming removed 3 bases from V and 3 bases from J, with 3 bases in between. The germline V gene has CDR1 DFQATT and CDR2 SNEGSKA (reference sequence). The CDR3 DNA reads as TGCAGTGCTAGGAGCTACGAGCAGTACTTC. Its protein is CSARSYEQYF.

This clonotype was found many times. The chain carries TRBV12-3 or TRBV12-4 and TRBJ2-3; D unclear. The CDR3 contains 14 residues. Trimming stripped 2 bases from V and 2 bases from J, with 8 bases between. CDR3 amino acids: CASSLQKFTDTQYF. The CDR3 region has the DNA TGTGCCAGCAGTTTACAGAAATTCACAGATACGCAGTATTTT.

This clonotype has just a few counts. CDR3: CASSSYSGAGTDTQYF. CDR3 DNA: TGTGCCAGCAGCTCTTACAGCGGGGCTGGCACAGATACGCAGTATTTT. This rearrangement joins TRBV7-2 to TRBJ2-3; 7 bases agree with TRBD2. The CDR3 loop spans 16 amino acids. The trim removed 4 bases at V and 1 base at J, leaving 8 bases unmatched. Germline V gene lookup returns CDR1 SGHTA and CDR2 FQGNSA.

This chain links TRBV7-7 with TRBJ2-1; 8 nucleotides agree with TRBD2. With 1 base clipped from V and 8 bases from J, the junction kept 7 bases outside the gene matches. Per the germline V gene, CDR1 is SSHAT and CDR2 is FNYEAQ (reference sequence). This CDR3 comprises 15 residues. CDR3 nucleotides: TGTGCCAGCAGCTTAGGTTCCGGGAGGGTGGATGAGCAGTTCTTC. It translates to CASSLGSGRVDEQFF.

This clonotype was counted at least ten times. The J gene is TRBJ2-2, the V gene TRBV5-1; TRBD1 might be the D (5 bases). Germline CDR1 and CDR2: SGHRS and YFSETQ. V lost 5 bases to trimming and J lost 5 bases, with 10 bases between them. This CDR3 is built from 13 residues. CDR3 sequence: CASRQDATGELFF. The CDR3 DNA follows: TGCGCCAGCAGACAGGATGCGACCGGGGAGCTGTTTTTT.

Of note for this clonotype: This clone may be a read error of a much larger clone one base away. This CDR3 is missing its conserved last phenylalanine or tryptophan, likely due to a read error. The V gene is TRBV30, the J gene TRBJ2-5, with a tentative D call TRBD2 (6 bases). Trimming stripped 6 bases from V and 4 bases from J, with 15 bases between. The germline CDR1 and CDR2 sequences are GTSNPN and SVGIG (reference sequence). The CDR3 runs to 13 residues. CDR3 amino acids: CACSTGTSETQYY. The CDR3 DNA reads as TGTGCCTGTTCCACCGGGACTTCAGAGACCCAGTACTAC.

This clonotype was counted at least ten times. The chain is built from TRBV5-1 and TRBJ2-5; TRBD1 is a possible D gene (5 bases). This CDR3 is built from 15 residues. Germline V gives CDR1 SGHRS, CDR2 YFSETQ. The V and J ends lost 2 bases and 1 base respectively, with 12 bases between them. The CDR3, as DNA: TGCGCCAGCAGCTTTACGACAGCCGTCCAAGAGACCCAGTACTTC. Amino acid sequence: CASSFTTAVQETQYF.

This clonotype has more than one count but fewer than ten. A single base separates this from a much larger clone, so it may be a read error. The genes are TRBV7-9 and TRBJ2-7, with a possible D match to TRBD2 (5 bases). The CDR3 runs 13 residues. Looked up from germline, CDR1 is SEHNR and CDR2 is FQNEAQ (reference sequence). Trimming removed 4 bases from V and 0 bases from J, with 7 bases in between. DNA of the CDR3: TGTGCCAGCAGCTATGGGAGCTCCTACGAGCAGTACTTC. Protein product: CASSYGSSYEQYF.

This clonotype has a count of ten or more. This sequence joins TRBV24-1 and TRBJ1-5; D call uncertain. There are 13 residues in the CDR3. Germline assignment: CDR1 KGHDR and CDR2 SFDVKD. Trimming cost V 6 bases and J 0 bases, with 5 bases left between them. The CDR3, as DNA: TGTGCCACCAGTTCTTATAGCAATCAGCCCCAGCATTTT. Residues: CATSSYSNQPQHF.

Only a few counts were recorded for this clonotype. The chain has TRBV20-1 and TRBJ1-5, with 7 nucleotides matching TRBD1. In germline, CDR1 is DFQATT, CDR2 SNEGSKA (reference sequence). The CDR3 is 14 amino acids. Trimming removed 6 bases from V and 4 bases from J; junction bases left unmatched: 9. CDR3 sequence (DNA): TGCAGTGCCTGGCTCCGGGACAGTAATCAGCCCCAGCATTTT. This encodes CSAWLRDSNQPQHF.

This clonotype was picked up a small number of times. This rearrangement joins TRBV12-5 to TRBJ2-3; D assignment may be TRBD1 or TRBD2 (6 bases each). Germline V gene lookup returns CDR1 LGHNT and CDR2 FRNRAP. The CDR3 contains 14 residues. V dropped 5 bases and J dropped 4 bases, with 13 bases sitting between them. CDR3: CASGLSGGPDTQYF. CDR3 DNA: TGTGCTAGTGGTCTGAGTGGGGGGCCAGATACGCAGTATTTT.

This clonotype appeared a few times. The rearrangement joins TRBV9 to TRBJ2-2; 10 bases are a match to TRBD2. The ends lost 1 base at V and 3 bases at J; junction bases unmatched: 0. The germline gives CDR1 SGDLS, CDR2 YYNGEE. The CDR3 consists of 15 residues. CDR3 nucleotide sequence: TGTGCCAGCAGCGTACTAGCGGGGGACACCGGGGAGCTGTTTTTT. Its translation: CASSVLAGDTGELFF.

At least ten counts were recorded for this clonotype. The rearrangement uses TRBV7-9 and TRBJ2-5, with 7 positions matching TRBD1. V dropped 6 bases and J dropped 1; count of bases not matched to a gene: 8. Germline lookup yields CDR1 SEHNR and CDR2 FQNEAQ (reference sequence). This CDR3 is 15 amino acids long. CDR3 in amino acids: CASRKGQSSQETQYF. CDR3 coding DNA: TGTGCCAGCAGAAAGGGACAGTCGAGCCAAGAGACCCAGTACTTC.

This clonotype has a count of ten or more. CDR3 nucleotide sequence: TGCGCCAGCAGCTTGGGAGGTAACACCTACGAGCAGTACTTC. Its protein product is CASSLGGNTYEQYF. The chain joins TRBV5-1 to TRBJ2-7; D is ambiguous. Germline V lookup: CDR1 SGHRS, CDR2 YFSETQ. CDR3 length: 14 amino acids. Trimming stripped 0 bases from V and 2 bases from J, with 9 bases between.

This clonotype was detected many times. The CDR3: CSARGGTSGLSYEQYF. DNA for the CDR3: TGCAGTGCTAGGGGGGGGACTAGCGGACTCTCCTACGAGCAGTACTTC. V is TRBV20-1 and J is TRBJ2-7; 11 nucleotides match TRBD2. This CDR3 is built from 16 residues. Losses at the gene ends were 3 bases for V and 0 bases for J; bases not matched to a gene: 7. Germline V CDR1 and CDR2: DFQATT, SNEGSKA (reference sequence).

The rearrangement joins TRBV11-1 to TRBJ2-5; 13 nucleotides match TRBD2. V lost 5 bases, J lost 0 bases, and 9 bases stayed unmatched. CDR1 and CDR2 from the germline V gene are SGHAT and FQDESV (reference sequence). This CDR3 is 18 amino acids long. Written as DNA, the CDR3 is TGTGCCAGCAGCACCCGGACTAGCGGGGGCCCTAACCAAGAGACCCAGTACTTC. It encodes CASSTRTSGGPNQETQYF.

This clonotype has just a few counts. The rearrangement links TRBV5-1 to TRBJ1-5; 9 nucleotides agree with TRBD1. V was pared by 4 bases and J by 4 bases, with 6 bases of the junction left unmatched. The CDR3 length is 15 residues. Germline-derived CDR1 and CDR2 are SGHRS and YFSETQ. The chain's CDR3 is CASSRTGDSNQPQHF. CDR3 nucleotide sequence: TGCGCCAGCAGCAGGACAGGGGATTCAAATCAGCCCCAGCATTTT.

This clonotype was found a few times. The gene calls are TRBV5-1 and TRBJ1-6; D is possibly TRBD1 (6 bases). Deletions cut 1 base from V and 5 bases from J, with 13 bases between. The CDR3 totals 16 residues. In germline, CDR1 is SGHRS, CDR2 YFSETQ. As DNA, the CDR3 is TGCGCCAGCAGCTTGTTACCGGGGGCGGATAATTCACCCCTCCACTTT. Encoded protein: CASSLLPGADNSPLHF.

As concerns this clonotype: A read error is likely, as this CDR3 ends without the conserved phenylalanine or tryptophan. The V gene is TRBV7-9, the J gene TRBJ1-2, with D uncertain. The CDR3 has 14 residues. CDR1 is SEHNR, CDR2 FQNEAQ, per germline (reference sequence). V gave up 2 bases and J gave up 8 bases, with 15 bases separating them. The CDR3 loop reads CASSLSRQAPGYTC. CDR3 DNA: TGTGCCAGCAGCTTATCGCGGCAGGCACCCGGCTACACCTGC.

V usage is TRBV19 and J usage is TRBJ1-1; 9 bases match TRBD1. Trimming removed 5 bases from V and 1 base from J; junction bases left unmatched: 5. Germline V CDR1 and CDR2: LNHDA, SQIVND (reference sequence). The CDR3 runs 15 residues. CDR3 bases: TGTGCCAGTAGTTGGGGACAGGGTACGAACACTGAAGCTTTCTTT. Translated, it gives CASSWGQGTNTEAFF.

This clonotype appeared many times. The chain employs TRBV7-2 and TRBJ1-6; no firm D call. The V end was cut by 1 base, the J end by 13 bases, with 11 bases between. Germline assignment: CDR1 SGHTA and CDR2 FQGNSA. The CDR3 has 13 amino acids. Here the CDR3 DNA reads TGTGCCAGCAGCTTAGTATTTGGGCAGCCCCTCCACTTT. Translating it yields CASSLVFGQPLHF.

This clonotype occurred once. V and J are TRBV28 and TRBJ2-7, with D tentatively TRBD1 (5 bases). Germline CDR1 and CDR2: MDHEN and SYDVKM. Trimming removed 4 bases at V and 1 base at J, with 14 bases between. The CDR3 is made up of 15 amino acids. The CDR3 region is CASSSRDFPSYEQYF. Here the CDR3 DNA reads TGTGCCAGCAGTTCCAGGGATTTTCCGTCCTACGAGCAGTACTTC. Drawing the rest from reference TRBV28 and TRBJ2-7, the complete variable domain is DVKVTQSSRYLVKRTGEKVFLECVQDMDHENMFWYRQDPGLGLRLIYFSYDVKMKEKGDIPEGYSVSREKKERFSLILESASTNQTSMYLCASSSRDFPSYEQYFGPGTRLTVT.

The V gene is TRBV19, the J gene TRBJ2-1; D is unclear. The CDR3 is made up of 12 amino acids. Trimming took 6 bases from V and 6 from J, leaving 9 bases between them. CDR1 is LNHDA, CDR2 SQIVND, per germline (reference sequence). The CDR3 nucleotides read TGTGCCAGTAGAACAGTGACCAATGAGCAGTTCTTC. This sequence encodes CASRTVTNEQFF.

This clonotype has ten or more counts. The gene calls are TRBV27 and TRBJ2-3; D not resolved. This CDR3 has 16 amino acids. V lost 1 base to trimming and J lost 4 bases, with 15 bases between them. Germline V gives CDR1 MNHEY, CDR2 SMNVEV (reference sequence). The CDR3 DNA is TGTGCCAGCAGTTTATGGGCTAGTATTGGTCCAGATACGCAGTATTTT. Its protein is CASSLWASIGPDTQYF.

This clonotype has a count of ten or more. CDR3 coding DNA: TGCAGTGCTAAACGGGGCAGTTCAATGAACACTGAAGCTTTCTTT. Encoded protein: CSAKRGSSMNTEAFF. This chain uses TRBV20-1 with TRBJ1-1; maybe TRBD1 (5 bases). The CDR3 is 15 amino acids. Deletions cut 4 bases from V and 0 bases from J, with 15 bases between. The germline V gene encodes CDR1 DFQATT and CDR2 SNEGSKA (reference sequence).

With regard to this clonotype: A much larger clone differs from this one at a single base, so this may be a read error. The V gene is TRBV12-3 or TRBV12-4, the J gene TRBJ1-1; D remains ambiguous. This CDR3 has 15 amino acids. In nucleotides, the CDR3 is TGTGCCAGCAGTTTATTAGCCTCTGGGAACTCTGAAGCTTTCTTT. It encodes CASSLLASGNSEAFF.